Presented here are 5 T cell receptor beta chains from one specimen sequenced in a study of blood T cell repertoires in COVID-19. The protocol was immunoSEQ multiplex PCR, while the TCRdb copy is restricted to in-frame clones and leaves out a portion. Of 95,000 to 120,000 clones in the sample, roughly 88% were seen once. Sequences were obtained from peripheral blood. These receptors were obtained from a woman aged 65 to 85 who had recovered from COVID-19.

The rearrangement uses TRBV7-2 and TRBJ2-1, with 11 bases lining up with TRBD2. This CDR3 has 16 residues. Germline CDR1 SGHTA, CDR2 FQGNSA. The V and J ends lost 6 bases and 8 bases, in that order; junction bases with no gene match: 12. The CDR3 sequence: CASSRDSGRAIYEQFF. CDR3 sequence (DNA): TGTGCCAGCAGTCGTGATAGCGGGAGGGCCATATATGAGCAGTTCTTC. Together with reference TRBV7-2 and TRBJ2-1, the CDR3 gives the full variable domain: GAGVSQSPSNKVTEKGKDVELRCDPISGHTALYWYRQSLGQGLEFLIYFQGNSAPDKSGLPSDRFSAERTGGSVSTLTIQRTQQEDSAVYLCASSRDSGRAIYEQFFGPGTRLTVL.

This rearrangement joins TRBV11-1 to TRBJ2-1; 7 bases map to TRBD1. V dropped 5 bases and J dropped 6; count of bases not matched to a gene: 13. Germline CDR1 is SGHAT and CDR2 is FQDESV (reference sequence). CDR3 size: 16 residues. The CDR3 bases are TGTGCCAGCAGCCAGCACGCCGGGACAGTCCCCAATGAGCAGTTCTTC. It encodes CASSQHAGTVPNEQFF.

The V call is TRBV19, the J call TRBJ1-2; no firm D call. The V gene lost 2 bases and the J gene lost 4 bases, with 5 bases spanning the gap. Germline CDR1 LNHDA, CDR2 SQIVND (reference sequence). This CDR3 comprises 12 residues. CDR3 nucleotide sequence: TGTGCCAGTAGTATACGGTCCTATGGCTACACCTTC. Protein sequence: CASSIRSYGYTF. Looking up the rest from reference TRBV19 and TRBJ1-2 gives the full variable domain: DGGITQSPKYLFRKEGQNVTLSCEQNLNHDAMYWYRQDPGQGLRLIYYSQIVNDFQKGDIAEGYSVSREKKESFPLTVTSAQKNPTAFYLCASSIRSYGYTFGSGTRLTVV.

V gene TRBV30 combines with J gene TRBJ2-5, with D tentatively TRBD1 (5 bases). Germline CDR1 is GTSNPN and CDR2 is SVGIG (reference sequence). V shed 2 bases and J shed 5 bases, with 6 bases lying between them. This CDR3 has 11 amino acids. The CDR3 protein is CAWSWGETQYF. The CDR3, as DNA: TGTGCCTGGAGTTGGGGCGAGACCCAGTACTTC.

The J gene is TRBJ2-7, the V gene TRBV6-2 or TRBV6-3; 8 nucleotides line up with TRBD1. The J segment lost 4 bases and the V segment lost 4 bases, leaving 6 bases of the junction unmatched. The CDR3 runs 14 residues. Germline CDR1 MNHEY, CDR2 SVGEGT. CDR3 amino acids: CASSSTRQGYEQYF. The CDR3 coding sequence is TGTGCCAGCAGTTCCACTCGACAGGGGTACGAGCAGTACTTC.